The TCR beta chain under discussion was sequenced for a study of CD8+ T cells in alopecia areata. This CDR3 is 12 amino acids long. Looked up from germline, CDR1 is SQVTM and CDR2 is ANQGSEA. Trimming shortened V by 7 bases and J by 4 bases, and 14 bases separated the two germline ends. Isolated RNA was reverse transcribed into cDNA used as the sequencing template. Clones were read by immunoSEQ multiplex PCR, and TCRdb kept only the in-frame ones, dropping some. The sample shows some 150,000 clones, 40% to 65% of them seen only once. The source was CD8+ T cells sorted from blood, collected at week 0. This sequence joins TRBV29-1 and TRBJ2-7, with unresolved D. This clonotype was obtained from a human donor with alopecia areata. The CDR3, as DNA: TGCAGCGCCGACGTCGTGGGGTACGAGCAGTACTTC. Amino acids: CSADVVGYEQYF.